This T cell receptor (beta chain) stems from a study of radiation and T cells in renal cell carcinoma. Sample treatment: treatment-naive control, cytoreductive nephrectomy. This renal cell carcinoma was of the clear cell type. This CDR3 comprises 15 residues. With 5 bases removed from V and 3 bases from J, the gap between germline ends came to 17 bases. The germline V gene has CDR1 LNHDA and CDR2 SQIVND (reference sequence). This table comes from immunoSEQ multiplex PCR, and its TCRdb copy is limited to in-frame clones, with some not included. The sample holds fewer than 10,000 clones, approximately 60% seen once.

This clonotype was obtained from a man aged 55 to 69 with renal cell carcinoma. Sequencing used tumor tissue, obtained from a patient whose treatment was nephrectomy without radiotherapy. This chain connects TRBV19 to TRBJ2-7; maybe TRBD2 (6 bases). The CDR3, as DNA: TGTGCCAGTAGTGTCCCGGGAGCTGTTGTCTACGAGCAGTACTTC. Amino acids: CASSVPGAVVYEQYF.